This record concerns one T cell receptor (beta chain) sequence. The antigen is unknown. The sample comes from a study of T cell responses to AZD1222 COVID-19 vaccine. Study results and caveats: Clonal diversity may have been underestimated in mostly white British donors. Nearly half of the spike-specific TCRs reportedly recognize variant regions that carry no mutations. Spike-specific TCRs gained breadth and depth after people received two AZD1222 doses. Repertoires were obtained solely post-peak T cell response.

This CDR3 is built from 18 residues. The V gene end was trimmed by 0 bases and the J gene end by 0 bases; junction bases not matched to a gene: 4. CDR1 SGDLS and CDR2 YYNGEE come from the germline V gene. Assay used: immunoSEQ multiplex PCR; TCRdb lists only in-frame clones, some missing. The repertoire holds just under 150,000 clones, with approximately 89% as singletons. The sample was peripheral blood, taken 28 days after the second AZD1222 dose. The chain combines TRBV9 with TRBJ2-1; 12 bases match TRBD2. This TCR was sampled from an adult who received the AZD1222 COVID-19 vaccine. Here the CDR3 reads CASSVAPTSGSSYNEQFF. CDR3 in DNA: TGTGCCAGCAGCGTAGCCCCGACTAGCGGGAGCTCCTACAATGAGCAGTTCTTC.